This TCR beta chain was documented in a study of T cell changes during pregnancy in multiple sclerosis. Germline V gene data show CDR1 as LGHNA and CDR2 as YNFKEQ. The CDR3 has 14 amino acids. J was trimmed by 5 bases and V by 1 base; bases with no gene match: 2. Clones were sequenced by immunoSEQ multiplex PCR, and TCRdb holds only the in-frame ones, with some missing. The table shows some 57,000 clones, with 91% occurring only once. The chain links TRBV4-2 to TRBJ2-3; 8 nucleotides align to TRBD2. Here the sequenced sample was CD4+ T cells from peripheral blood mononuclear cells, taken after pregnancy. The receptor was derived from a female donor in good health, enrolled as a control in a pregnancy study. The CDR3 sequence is CASSQGTSRDTQYF. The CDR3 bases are TGTGCCAGCAGCCAAGGGACTAGCCGAGATACGCAGTATTTT.